One sample yielded the 27 T cell receptor beta chains listed below, sequenced in a study of shared clonotypes between healthy human individuals. The data were produced by immunoSEQ multiplex PCR, yet TCRdb's version contains in-frame clones alone and is incomplete. The table shows about 480,000 clones, with approximately 79% occurring only once. Sample: PBMCs. The receptors were sampled from a woman in her thirties or forties in good health. Some clones in this sample may be carry-over from other donors' samples.

This chain connects TRBV7-9 to TRBJ2-7; D may be TRBD1 or TRBD2 (5 bases each). V was cut by 1 base and J by 6 bases, with 13 bases left in between. The CDR3 has 14 amino acids. The germline gives CDR1 SEHNR, CDR2 FQNEAQ (reference sequence). The CDR3: CASSLGDLRGEQYF. DNA for the CDR3: TGTGCCAGCAGCTTAGGGGACCTGAGGGGCGAGCAGTACTTC.

This rearrangement joins TRBV28 to TRBJ2-4; TRBD1 is a possible D gene (5 bases). This CDR3 comprises 14 residues. Trimming shortened V by 5 bases and J by 0 bases, and 8 bases separated the two germline ends. Per germline, CDR1 MDHEN and CDR2 SYDVKM. CDR3 in amino acids: CASSKGVAKNIQYF. In DNA form, the CDR3 reads TGTGCCAGCAGTAAAGGGGTAGCCAAAAACATTCAGTACTTC.

The V and J genes are TRBV29-1 and TRBJ2-7; 7 bases match TRBD1. The CDR3 spans 13 residues. Per the germline V gene, CDR1 is SQVTM and CDR2 is ANQGSEA. V lost 6 bases and J lost 2; bases outside the gene matches: 7. In DNA form, the CDR3 reads TGCAGCGTGACCGGGACAGAGCCCTACGAGCAGTACTTC. This sequence encodes CSVTGTEPYEQYF.

DNA of the CDR3: TGCAGCGTTCGACCAGGAACTCCAACTAATGAAAAACTGTTTTTT. Translated: CSVRPGTPTNEKLFF. The rearrangement links TRBV29-1 to TRBJ1-4; unclear D gene. Germline assignment: CDR1 SQVTM and CDR2 ANQGSEA. The CDR3 has 15 amino acids. The ends were cut back, 5 bases at V and 0 bases at J, with 13 bases in the middle.

V and J are TRBV5-1 and TRBJ2-5; 13 nucleotides match TRBD2. Germline CDR1 and CDR2: SGHRS and YFSETQ. V dropped 3 bases and J dropped 11; count of bases not matched to a gene: 4. CDR3 length equals 13 residues. CDR3 DNA: TGCGCCAGCAGCTCAGGACTAGCGGGAGAGCAGTACTTC. Translated: CASSSGLAGEQYF.

The chain links TRBV28 to TRBJ1-1; D possibly corresponds to TRBD1 (6 bases). CDR3 length: 13 amino acids. Trimming left V 6 bases short and J 0 bases short, with 8 bases between. Germline lookup yields CDR1 MDHEN and CDR2 SYDVKM. CDR3 bases: TGTGCCAGCAGAACAGGGTTGAACACTGAAGCTTTCTTT. Amino acids: CASRTGLNTEAFF.

The chain has TRBV5-4 and TRBJ2-2; D may be TRBD2 (5 bases). CDR3 length: 14 amino acids. Trimming pared 4 bases from V and 1 base from J, leaving 8 bases between. Per the germline V gene, CDR1 is SGHNT and CDR2 is YYREEE (reference sequence). In DNA form, the CDR3 reads TGTGCCAGCAGCCTCGGGATGAACACCGGGGAGCTGTTTTTT. Translating it yields CASSLGMNTGELFF.

The chain employs TRBV9 and TRBJ1-2; maybe TRBD1 (5 bases). Trimming stripped 0 bases from V and 8 bases from J, with 20 bases between. CDR3 length: 16 amino acids. CDR1 is SGDLS and CDR2 is YYNGEE in the germline V gene. The CDR3 sequence: CASSVERPGPYLGYTF. DNA for the CDR3: TGTGCCAGCAGCGTAGAAAGACCGGGACCCTATCTCGGCTACACCTTC.

This rearrangement joins TRBV5-1 to TRBJ2-7; D is possibly TRBD2 (5 bases). The V gene's germline CDR1 is SGHRS and CDR2 YFSETQ. With 4 bases removed from V and 6 bases from J, the gap between germline ends came to 23 bases. The CDR3 extends over 16 amino acids. The CDR3 bases are TGCGCCAGCAGCACCCTCCCCGGCCTCCCTAGCTCCGAGCAGTACTTC. Protein: CASSTLPGLPSSEQYF.

This chain uses TRBV19 with TRBJ1-1; D is perhaps TRBD1 (5 bases). This CDR3 is built from 15 residues. Germline V gene sequence: CDR1 LNHDA, CDR2 SQIVND (reference sequence). Between the trimmed V and J ends, which lost 1 base and 5 bases, there was a span of 14 bases. Here the CDR3 reads CASSIGEGVGTEAFF. The DNA for the CDR3 is TGTGCCAGTAGTATAGGGGAAGGGGTGGGGACTGAAGCTTTCTTT.

In DNA form, the CDR3 reads TGTGCCACCAGCAGCACCGAGGCCCGTGAGACCCAGTACTTC. As protein: CATSSTEARETQYF. The J gene is TRBJ2-5, the V gene TRBV15, with unresolved D. Germline V gene data show CDR1 as LNHNV and CDR2 as YYDKDF (reference sequence). V was cut by 3 bases and J by 5 bases, with 13 bases left in between. This CDR3 is built from 14 residues. Full variable domain (missing parts from reference TRBV15 and TRBJ2-5): DAMVIQNPRYQVTQFGKPVTLSCSQTLNHNVMYWYQQKSSQAPKLLFHYYDKDFNNEADTPDNFQSRRPNTSFCFLDIRSPGLGDTAMYLCATSSTEARETQYFGPGTRLLVL.

The chain has TRBV5-1 and TRBJ1-1; 7 nucleotides match TRBD1. CDR1 is SGHRS and CDR2 is YFSETQ in the germline V gene. The CDR3 is made up of 16 amino acids. V lost 1 base and J lost 3; bases outside the gene matches: 9. CDR3 bases: TGCGCCAGCAGCTTGATGGGGGACAGATCCTACACTGAAGCTTTCTTT. This codes for CASSLMGDRSYTEAFF.

In this sample, this clone turned up a few times. The genes are TRBV19 and TRBJ1-1; D remains ambiguous. Trimming removed 10 bases from V and 4 bases from J, with 16 bases in between. This CDR3 has 13 amino acids. The germline CDR1 and CDR2 sequences are LNHDA and SQIVND (reference sequence). The CDR3 here is CATFRDMGTEAFF. The CDR3, as DNA: TGTGCCACCTTCAGAGACATGGGCACTGAAGCTTTCTTT.

CDR3 region: CASSQDSRGNSGNTIYF. The CDR3 DNA reads as TGCGCCAGCAGCCAAGATAGCCGGGGCAACTCTGGAAACACCATATATTTT. The J gene is TRBJ1-3, the V gene TRBV4-1; tentative D call: TRBD1 (5 bases). The germline V gene has CDR1 MGHRA and CDR2 YSYEKL. The CDR3 runs to 17 residues. The V and J ends lost 0 bases and 0 bases respectively, with 12 bases between them.

This chain links TRBV7-8 with TRBJ2-7, with D possibly TRBD1 on 6 matching bases. The CDR3 sequence is 16 residues long. The germline V gene encodes CDR1 SGHVS and CDR2 FQNEAQ. The V end was cut by 5 bases, the J end by 4 bases, with 21 bases between. The DNA of the CDR3 is TGTGCCAGCAGCCGAGGGCTCAGGGGACCCGCTTACGAGCAGTACTTC. Encoded protein: CASSRGLRGPAYEQYF.

The V gene is TRBV7-9, the J gene TRBJ1-4; 8 bases match TRBD1. J was trimmed by 11 bases and V by 3 bases; bases with no gene match: 5. The CDR3 runs 13 residues. Germline loops: CDR1 SEHNR, CDR2 FQNEAQ (reference sequence). CDR3 loop: CASSLSGTGKLFF. The CDR3, as DNA: TGTGCCAGCAGCTTGTCCGGGACAGGCAAACTGTTTTTT.

This clone was seen a handful of times. V is TRBV30 and J is TRBJ2-2; tentatively, D is TRBD1 (6 bases). Looked up from germline, CDR1 is GTSNPN and CDR2 is SVGIG (reference sequence). The CDR3 loop spans 14 amino acids. The V and J ends lost 6 bases and 2 bases respectively, with 13 bases between them. Here the CDR3 reads CACSGEINTGELFF. The CDR3 DNA follows: TGTGCCTGCTCAGGGGAAATTAACACCGGGGAGCTGTTTTTT.

This clone has only a few counts. The V and J genes are TRBV19 and TRBJ2-1; 7 nucleotides agree with TRBD1. Per the germline V gene, CDR1 is LNHDA and CDR2 is SQIVND (reference sequence). J lost 4 bases, V lost 9 bases, and 9 bases had no gene match. The CDR3 covers 14 residues. The CDR3 here is CASMGQKTYNEQFF. Written as DNA, the CDR3 is TGTGCCAGCATGGGACAGAAAACTTACAATGAGCAGTTCTTC. The complete variable domain, with remaining parts taken from reference TRBV19 and TRBJ2-1, reads DGGITQSPKYLFRKEGQNVTLSCEQNLNHDAMYWYRQDPGQGLRLIYYSQIVNDFQKGDIAEGYSVSREKKESFPLTVTSAQKNPTAFYLCASMGQKTYNEQFFGPGTRLTVL.

This clone was found once. J is TRBJ2-7 and V is TRBV5-1; 12 nucleotides line up with TRBD2. The V segment lost 6 bases and the J segment 0 bases; nucleotides outside the gene matches: 7. CDR3 length equals 16 residues. Germline CDR1 reads SGHRS; CDR2 reads YFSETQ. The CDR3 protein is CASKAGTSGPSYEQYF. Written as DNA, the CDR3 is TGCGCCAGCAAAGCCGGGACTAGCGGGCCCTCCTACGAGCAGTACTTC.

The chain joins TRBV5-1 to TRBJ2-5, with 8 bases aligning to TRBD1. This CDR3 is built from 15 residues. Germline loops: CDR1 SGHRS, CDR2 YFSETQ. V lost 2 bases and J lost 5; bases outside the gene matches: 8. The CDR3 nucleotides read TGCGCCAGCAGCTTCCGGCAGGGGGCTTCGGAGACCCAGTACTTC. It specifies CASSFRQGASETQYF.

This sequence joins TRBV2 and TRBJ1-4, with 7 bases fitting TRBD1. V was clipped by 6 bases and J by 5 bases; unmatched bases: 6. This CDR3 comprises 14 residues. CDR1 is SNHLY, CDR2 FYNNEI, per germline. The CDR3 DNA reads TGTGCCAGCAGGGACAGGTCCCGGAATGAAAAACTGTTTTTT. Its protein product is CASRDRSRNEKLFF.

This sequence joins TRBV7-3 and TRBJ2-2; no clear D. Germline loops: CDR1 SGHTA, CDR2 FQGTGA. The CDR3 extends over 13 amino acids. Trimming took 2 bases from V and 4 from J, leaving 5 bases between them. The CDR3 here is CASSLRATGELFF. CDR3 in DNA: TGTGCCAGCAGCTTACGGGCCACCGGGGAGCTGTTTTTT.

The chain couples TRBV7-9 to TRBJ1-2; possibly TRBD1 for D (6 bases). V was cut by 3 bases and J by 2 bases, with 13 bases left in between. The CDR3 is 15 amino acids. The V gene's germline CDR1 is SEHNR and CDR2 FQNEAQ (reference sequence). The CDR3 protein is CASSFWTDGNYGYTF. The DNA of the CDR3 is TGTGCCAGCAGCTTCTGGACAGACGGAAACTATGGCTACACCTTC.

This clone was seen more than once but under ten times. V is TRBV7-3 and J is TRBJ2-1; 7 nucleotides match TRBD1. CDR3 size: 13 residues. Per germline, CDR1 SGHTA and CDR2 FQGTGA. The V segment lost 2 bases and the J segment 11 bases; nucleotides outside the gene matches: 6. This CDR3 is CASSLEVGQKQFF. CDR3 DNA: TGTGCCAGCAGCTTAGAAGTGGGACAGAAGCAGTTCTTC. The full variable domain, completed using reference TRBV7-3 and TRBJ2-1, is GAGVSQTPSNKVTEKGKYVELRCDPISGHTALYWYRQSLGQGPEFLIYFQGTGAADDSGLPNDRFFAVRPEGSVSTLKIQRTERGDSAVYLCASSLEVGQKQFFGPGTRLTVL.

The CDR3 loop reads CASSTAGFSSYNEQFF. In DNA, the CDR3 is TGTGCCAGCAGCACGGCGGGTTTTAGCTCCTACAATGAGCAGTTCTTC. The chain joins TRBV7-9 to TRBJ2-1, with D maybe TRBD2 (5 bases). The CDR3 totals 16 residues. CDR1 and CDR2 from the germline V gene are SEHNR and FQNEAQ (reference sequence). Trimming removed 5 bases from V and 0 bases from J, with 14 bases in between.

This chain uses TRBV16 with TRBJ2-5; D ambiguous. V was pared by 1 base and J by 4 bases, with 4 bases between. The germline V gene has CDR1 KGHSY and CDR2 FQNENV. This CDR3 is built from 12 residues. CDR3 bases: TGTGCCAGCAGCCAATTCCGAGAGACCCAGTACTTC. Translation: CASSQFRETQYF.

In its sample, this clone was seen once. The chain joins TRBV5-4 to TRBJ2-5; no definite D call. V shed 3 bases and J shed 10 bases, with 13 bases lying between them. The CDR3 length is 12 residues. Germline loops: CDR1 SGHNT, CDR2 YYREEE (reference sequence). CDR3: CASSSRKGYQYF. The CDR3 nucleotides are TGTGCCAGCAGCTCAAGGAAGGGTTACCAGTACTTC.